Shown below are 20 T cell receptor beta chains from a single sample sequenced in a study of graft-versus-host responses after intestinal transplantation. What these receptors recognize is not known. The repertoire was sequenced with immunoSEQ multiplex PCR; TCRdb's copy has only in-frame clones and lacks some. The sample contains tens of thousands of clones, approximately 95% of which appear only once. This specimen was unstimulated CD8+ T cells sorted from spleen or lymph node cells, taken before transplant. The receptors stem from a human donor who was the organ donor for an intestinal transplant.

The chain has TRBV5-4 and TRBJ2-3; TRBD1 aligns across 11 bases. Per the germline V gene, CDR1 is SGHNT and CDR2 is YYREEE (reference sequence). The length of the CDR3 is 15 residues. V was clipped by 3 bases and J by 5 bases; unmatched bases: 5. The DNA for the CDR3 is TGTGCCAGCAGCTCAGGGACAGGGGGTATAGATACGCAGTATTTT. Translated, it gives CASSSGTGGIDTQYF. Based on the CDR3 plus reference TRBV5-4 and TRBJ2-3, the full variable domain is ETGVTQSPTHLIKTRGQQVTLRCSSQSGHNTVSWYQQALGQGPQFIFQYYREEENGRGNFPPRFSGLQFPNYSSELNVNALELDDSALYLCASSSGTGGIDTQYFGPGTRLTVL.

The J gene is TRBJ2-7, the V gene TRBV5-6, with 7 bases fitting TRBD2. From germline, CDR1 is SGHDT and CDR2 YYEEEE. The CDR3 extends over 14 amino acids. The V segment lost 4 bases and the J segment 4 bases; nucleotides outside the gene matches: 8. CDR3 nucleotides: TGTGCCAGCAGCAGCGATGCGGGGGAATACGAGCAGTACTTC. It is translated as CASSSDAGEYEQYF.

CDR3 nucleotides: TGTGCCAGCAGCTTGGGACAGGGATACAATGAGCAGTTCTTC. It specifies CASSLGQGYNEQFF. The V and J genes are TRBV7-3 and TRBJ2-1; 9 bases are a match to TRBD1. J lost 4 bases, V lost 3 bases, and 1 base had no gene match. Germline lookup yields CDR1 SGHTA and CDR2 FQGTGA. CDR3 length equals 14 residues.

V and J are TRBV9 and TRBJ2-2, with 8 bases identical to TRBD2. Germline V gene data show CDR1 as SGDLS and CDR2 as YYNGEE. V was pared by 0 bases and J by 8 bases, with 0 bases of the junction left unmatched. The CDR3 has 13 residues. The CDR3 region is CASSVASGGELFF. CDR3 in DNA: TGTGCCAGCAGCGTAGCTAGCGGGGGGGAGCTGTTTTTT.

The chain employs TRBV5-4 and TRBJ1-1; TRBD1 aligns across 10 bases. The CDR3 length is 14 residues. The V and J ends lost 3 bases and 5 bases, in that order; junction bases with no gene match: 4. CDR1 and CDR2 (germline): SGHNT, YYREEE (reference sequence). In DNA form, the CDR3 reads TGTGCCAGCAGCTGGACAGGGGGATTAACTGAAGCTTTCTTT. Its translation is CASSWTGGLTEAFF.

This chain links TRBV4-3 with TRBJ1-1; no definite D call. The V gene's germline CDR1 is LGHNA and CDR2 YSLEER. This CDR3 is built from 14 residues. V was pared by 0 bases and J by 7 bases, with 12 bases between. CDR3 amino acids: CASSQEGSEGEAFF. In DNA, the CDR3 is TGCGCCAGCAGCCAAGAGGGCTCAGAGGGTGAAGCTTTCTTT.

Turning to this clone: This same CDR3 is encoded by further DNA sequences in the sample. The chain recombines TRBV13 with TRBJ2-7; D is unclear. Germline CDR1 reads PRHDT; CDR2 reads FYEKMQ (reference sequence). V lost 3 bases and J lost 4, with 13 bases in between. This CDR3 region has 14 residues. CDR3 DNA sequence: TGTGCCAGCAGCTTTTCTCTTGCGGCTTACGAGCAGTACTTC. Translating it yields CASSFSLAAYEQYF.

CDR3 in DNA: TGTGCCAGCAGTGTCAGACAGGGTTGGGGTTGGAATGAGCAGTTCTTC. Residues: CASSVRQGWGWNEQFF. The chain combines TRBV2 with TRBJ2-1; the match to TRBD1 covers 7 bases. The CDR3 is 16 amino acids. V shed 4 bases, J shed 7 bases, and the junction held 13 bases outside the gene matches. Germline V CDR1 and CDR2: SNHLY, FYNNEI.

This clone was recorded a few times. The chain is built from TRBV6-4 and TRBJ2-2; D is uncertain. The CDR3 has 13 residues. Germline V gene lookup returns CDR1 MRHNA and CDR2 SNTAGT. V was clipped by 2 bases and J by 0 bases, with 1 base between them. In nucleotides, the CDR3 is TGTGCCAGCAGTGACACGAACACCGGGGAGCTGTTTTTT. Protein: CASSDTNTGELFF.

The CDR3 loop is CASSYQGGNTGELFF. The CDR3 bases are TGTGCCAGCAGTTACCAGGGCGGGAACACCGGGGAGCTGTTTTTT. V usage is TRBV6-5 and J usage is TRBJ2-2, with D possibly TRBD1 on 5 matching bases. The CDR3 has 15 amino acids. V was pared by 2 bases and J by 1 base, with 8 bases between. The germline V gene encodes CDR1 MNHEY and CDR2 SVGAGI.

This chain joins TRBV7-9 and TRBJ1-2, with unresolved D. Germline V lookup: CDR1 SEHNR, CDR2 FQNEAQ (reference sequence). V lost 2 bases and J lost 2, with 15 bases in between. The length of the CDR3 is 16 residues. CDR3 protein: CASSLFPNNGNYGYTF. The CDR3 bases are TGTGCCAGCAGCTTATTCCCCAACAACGGGAACTATGGCTACACCTTC.

This clone was recorded only once. This chain uses TRBV10-3 with TRBJ2-5, with 7 bases identical to TRBD1. V dropped 0 bases and J dropped 4; count of bases not matched to a gene: 8. The CDR3 has 16 residues. Per germline, CDR1 ENHRY and CDR2 SYGVKD. CDR3: CAISESLTGESETQYF. The CDR3 bases are TGTGCCATCAGTGAGTCTTTAACAGGGGAGTCAGAGACCCAGTACTTC.

This chain links TRBV4-1 with TRBJ2-3, with 9 bases lining up with TRBD2. From germline, CDR1 is MGHRA and CDR2 YSYEKL. CDR3 length equals 18 residues. J lost 2 bases, V lost 3 bases, and 12 bases had no gene match. DNA for the CDR3: TGCGCCAGCAGCCATAGGGGCCTTAGCGGGGGTTTCACAGATACGCAGTATTTT. Amino acids: CASSHRGLSGGFTDTQYF.

Remarks on this clone: Distinct nucleotide sequences in the sample also encode this CDR3. This sequence joins TRBV15 and TRBJ2-2; maybe TRBD1 (5 bases). This CDR3 is built from 17 residues. V lost 3 bases and J lost 3, with 17 bases in between. Germline values: CDR1 LNHNV, CDR2 YYDKDF (reference sequence). CDR3 residues: CATSRAGAGSYTGELFF. CDR3 nucleotide sequence: TGTGCCACCAGCAGGGCTGGGGCAGGGTCTTACACCGGGGAGCTGTTTTTT.

This sequence joins TRBV2 and TRBJ1-2; D unclear. CDR3 size: 16 residues. From germline, CDR1 is SNHLY and CDR2 FYNNEI. V was shortened by 3 bases and J by 0 bases, with 14 bases between the two germline ends. CDR3 DNA sequence: TGTGCCAGCAGTGAGCAGCATACCCCTTCTAACTATGGCTACACCTTC. Protein sequence: CASSEQHTPSNYGYTF.

V usage is TRBV19 and J usage is TRBJ2-1; D gene ambiguous. Germline CDR1 and CDR2: LNHDA and SQIVND (reference sequence). V lost 5 bases and J lost 5, with 7 bases in between. The CDR3 sequence is 12 residues long. Written as DNA, the CDR3 is TGTGCCAGTAGTTCCCTCAACAATGAGCAGTTCTTC. Encoded protein: CASSSLNNEQFF.

This sequence joins TRBV7-8 and TRBJ1-2; no definite D call. The CDR3 is 15 amino acids. Germline values: CDR1 SGHVS, CDR2 FQNEAQ. Trimming left V 0 bases short and J 4 bases short, with 12 bases between. The CDR3, as DNA: TGTGCCAGCAGCTTAGCAGGGCTCGTACGCTATGGCTACACCTTC. It yields the protein CASSLAGLVRYGYTF.

The rearrangement joins TRBV11-2 to TRBJ2-7; TRBD1 matches at 7 bases. The CDR3 runs 15 residues. J was trimmed by 2 bases and V by 4 bases; bases with no gene match: 8. CDR1 and CDR2 from the germline V gene are SGHAT and FQNNGV. CDR3 region: CASSSIRDRAYEQYF. CDR3 bases: TGTGCCAGCAGCTCTATCCGGGACAGAGCCTACGAGCAGTACTTC.

V usage is TRBV2 and J usage is TRBJ2-7; 7 nucleotides align to TRBD2. Per germline, CDR1 SNHLY and CDR2 FYNNEI. CDR3 length: 14 residues. V was clipped by 8 bases and J by 0 bases; unmatched bases: 7. The CDR3 sequence: CASGWGGSSYEQYF. CDR3 DNA: TGTGCCAGCGGTTGGGGGGGGAGCTCCTACGAGCAGTACTTC.

A single count supports this clone. The genes are TRBV7-6 and TRBJ1-6; no clear D gene. V dropped 1 base and J dropped 0 bases, with 4 bases sitting between them. The CDR3 is made up of 15 amino acids. In germline, CDR1 is SGHVS, CDR2 FNYEAQ. CDR3 bases: TGTGCCAGCAGCTTAGATGCCTCCTATAATTCACCCCTCCACTTT. It yields the protein CASSLDASYNSPLHF. Looking up the rest from reference TRBV7-6 and TRBJ1-6 gives the full variable domain: GAGVSQSPRYKVTKRGQDVALRCDPISGHVSLYWYRQALGQGPEFLTYFNYEAQQDKSGLPNDRFSAERPEGSISTLTIQRTEQRDSAMYRCASSLDASYNSPLHFGNGTRLTVT.